This is a list of T cell receptor beta chains from one sample in a study of somatic mutations in T cells in chronic GVHD. Clones were read by immunoSEQ multiplex PCR, and TCRdb kept only the in-frame ones, dropping some. In the table there are around 13,000 clones, roughly three quarters of which are singletons. The sequenced sample consisted of Vbeta20-negative CD4+ T cells from blood. The receptors were sampled from a male patient aged 45 to 59 with chronic graft-versus-host disease. Some T cells may be the graft donor's. Both conserved end residues are part of each CDR3. The D gene is left open where the match is weak. Not every row has a clone size; where given, it reads once, few, many or a size class.

>TRBD2|TRBJ2-3|TRBV18|NA|15
TGTGCCAGCTCTACTAGCGGGGCGGGTGCAGATACGCAGTATTTT
CASSTSGAGADTQYF
>NA|TRBJ1-6|TRBV5-4|few|14
TGTGCCAGCAGCTTGGACAGGAATAATTCACCCCTCCACTTT
CASSLDRNNSPLHF
>TRBD1|TRBJ1-2|TRBV11-2|NA|16
TGTGCCAGCAGCTTAGCCCAGCAGGGGGGTTCCTATGGCTACACCTTC
CASSLAQQGGSYGYTF
>NA|TRBJ2-7|TRBV15|NA|14
TGTGCCACCAGCAGAGGTCAGGGTGTTTACGAGCAGTACTTC
CATSRGQGVYEQYF
>TRBD1|TRBJ1-2|TRBV28|NA|14
TGTGCCAGCAGTCCGGGACAGGGAAAATATGGCTACACCTTC
CASSPGQGKYGYTF
>NA|TRBJ2-2|TRBV10-1|NA|13
TGCGCCAGCCGTGGGGACTTACTCGGGGAGCTGTTTTTT
CASRGDLLGELFF
>NA|TRBJ2-3|TRBV14|once|15
TGTGCCAGCAGCCAAACTAGGGGGTTTACAGATACGCAGTATTTT
CASSQTRGFTDTQYF
>TRBD2|TRBJ2-3|TRBV5-6|once|16
TGTGCCAGCAGCTTGGCCGGGCTAGCGGGAACAGATACGCAGTATTTT
CASSLAGLAGTDTQYF
>TRBD1|TRBJ1-1|TRBV29-1|few|14
TGCAGCGCGTTACGAGGGACAGGGGCCACTGAAGCTTTCTTT
CSALRGTGATEAFF
>NA|TRBJ2-5|TRBV7-9|NA|15
TGTGCCAGCAGCTCCGGGATTAGCGGATGGGAGACCCAGTACTTC
CASSSGISGWETQYF
>NA|TRBJ1-2|TRBV6-1|NA|14
TGTGCCAGCATAATCGTCACAGGGCCCTATGGCTACACCTTC
CASIIVTGPYGYTF
>TRBD1|TRBJ2-7|TRBV19|NA|14
TGTGCCAGTAGACCGGACAGGGGCGCGTCCGAGCAGTACTTC
CASRPDRGASEQYF
>TRBD1|TRBJ1-1|TRBV10-3|NA|14
TGTGCCATCAGTGCCTCGACAGGGAAGACTGAAGCTTTCTTT
CAISASTGKTEAFF
>TRBD1|TRBJ1-2|TRBV28|NA|13
TGTGCCAGCAGGCAGGGGGCCAGGCGGGGCTACACCTTC
CASRQGARRGYTF
>TRBD2|TRBJ2-7|TRBV6-5|NA|14
TGTGCCAGCAGTCCTGGGACTAGCGTATACGAGCAGTACTTC
CASSPGTSVYEQYF
>TRBD1|TRBJ1-1|TRBV6-5|NA|15
TGTGCCAGCAGTCGGACAGGGGGCGAAGGTACTGAAGCTTTCTTT
CASSRTGGEGTEAFF
>TRBD2|TRBJ2-1|TRBV5-4|NA|16
TGTGCCAGCAGCTTTGGCGCGGGGGGAGGCGTTGGTGAGCAGTTCTTC
CASSFGAGGGVGEQFF
>TRBD2|TRBJ2-1|TRBV7-2|NA|16
TGTGCCAGCAGCCCTACCCCGACTAGCGGGAGCTATGAGCAGTTCTTC
CASSPTPTSGSYEQFF
>TRBD2|TRBJ2-5|TRBV7-2|once|17
TGTGCCAGCAGCTTAAAGTCTGGCGGGGGGCTTGGGGAGACCCAGTACTTC
CASSLKSGGGLGETQYF
>NA|TRBJ2-7|TRBV18|NA|15
TGTGCCAGCTCACCACCGGGGAAGGGGACTTACGAGCAGTACTTC
CASSPPGKGTYEQYF
>NA|TRBJ1-2|TRBV30|NA|13
TGTGCCTGGAGTGAAAGGGAGGGGTATGGCTACACCTTC
CAWSEREGYGYTF
>NA|TRBJ1-5|TRBV29-1|NA|14
TGCAGCGTTGAAGTTGCGGATAGCAATCAGCCCCAGCATTTT
CSVEVADSNQPQHF
>NA|TRBJ2-1|TRBV28|NA|16
TGTGCCAGCAGTTTATTGTTCCAGGGATCGTACAATGAGCAGTTCTTC
CASSLLFQGSYNEQFF
>TRBD2|TRBJ2-1|TRBV7-3|NA|17
TGTGCCAGCAGCTTAACAAGGGCTAGCGGGAGTATGGGTGAGCAGTTCTTC
CASSLTRASGSMGEQFF
>TRBD2|TRBJ2-7|TRBV18|NA|15
TGTGCCAGCTCCCCACCTAGCGGGAGTGTACACGAGCAGTACTTC
CASSPPSGSVHEQYF
>TRBD2|TRBJ2-5|TRBV27|few|14
TGTGCCAGCAGTCGGGGACTATACGCAGAGACCCAGTACTTC
CASSRGLYAETQYF
>NA|TRBJ2-1|TRBV6-1|NA|11
TGTGCCACCCATCTGACCCGGAGGCAGTTCTTC
CATHLTRRQFF
>NA|TRBJ2-3|TRBV28|NA|15
TGTGCCAGCAACAGTCCAGGAATTGGCACAGATACGCAGTATTTT
CASNSPGIGTDTQYF
>TRBD1|TRBJ1-5|TRBV10-3|NA|17
TGTGCCATCAGTGAGTCTTCAGGGACAGGGGGCAATCAGCCCCAGCATTTT
CAISESSGTGGNQPQHF
>TRBD2|TRBJ2-1|TRBV2|NA|15
TGTGCCAGCAGGGGACTAGCGGGAGTTAATAATGAGCAGTTCTTC
CASRGLAGVNNEQFF
>NA|TRBJ1-3|TRBV7-2|NA|17
TGTGCCAGCAGCTTAGGGGAGGCAGACGACTCTGGAAACACCATATATTTT
CASSLGEADDSGNTIYF